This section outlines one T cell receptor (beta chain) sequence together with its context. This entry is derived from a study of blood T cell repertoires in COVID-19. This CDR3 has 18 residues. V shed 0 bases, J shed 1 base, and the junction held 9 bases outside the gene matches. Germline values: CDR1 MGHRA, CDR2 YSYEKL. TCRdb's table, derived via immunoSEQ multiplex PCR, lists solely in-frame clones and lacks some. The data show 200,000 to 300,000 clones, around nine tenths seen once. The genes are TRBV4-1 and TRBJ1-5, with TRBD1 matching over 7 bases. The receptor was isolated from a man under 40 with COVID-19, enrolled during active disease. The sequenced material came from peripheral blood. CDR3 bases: TGCGCCAGCAGCCAAGACCAAGCGACAGGGTTGAGCAATCAGCCCCAGCATTTT. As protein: CASSQDQATGLSNQPQHF.